These 32 T cell receptor beta chains originate from one sample sequenced in a study of T cell responses to AZD1222 COVID-19 vaccine. Produced via immunoSEQ multiplex PCR; TCRdb's table is partial and in-frame only. This sample yields about 200,000 clones, of which around 90% are seen a single time; roughly 4% belongs to the top ten. This material consisted of peripheral blood, taken 28 days after the second dose of the MenACWY control vaccine. Every receptor here comes from an adult who received the MenACWY meningococcal vaccine as a control.

This chain links TRBV19 with TRBJ2-7; the match to TRBD1 covers 9 bases. Germline values: CDR1 LNHDA, CDR2 SQIVND (reference sequence). The CDR3 spans 15 residues. The junction had 12 bases not matched to a gene; V was cut back by 5 bases and J by 7 bases. DNA for the CDR3: TGTGCCAGTAGTTACCCGAAGGACAGGGGTGGAGAGCAGTACTTC. It codes for CASSYPKDRGGEQYF.

The V call is TRBV19, the J call TRBJ2-1, with TRBD2 identical over 8 bases. V trimming: 4 bases; J trimming: 4 bases; junction bases outside the gene matches: 6. Germline V gene sequence: CDR1 LNHDA, CDR2 SQIVND (reference sequence). The CDR3 length is 15 residues. The CDR3, as DNA: TGTGCCAGTAGTAAAGCGGGAGAGGTGTACAATGAGCAGTTCTTC. This sequence encodes CASSKAGEVYNEQFF.

This rearrangement joins TRBV7-6 to TRBJ2-2; possible D gene TRBD2, 6 bases. Looked up from germline, CDR1 is SGHVS and CDR2 is FNYEAQ. This CDR3 is 15 amino acids long. Trimming removed 1 base at V and 5 bases at J, with 11 bases between. The CDR3 protein is CASSLGREWTGELFF. The CDR3 DNA sequence: TGTGCCAGCAGCTTAGGGAGGGAGTGGACCGGGGAGCTGTTTTTT.

The chain carries TRBV21-1 and TRBJ2-7. TRBV21-1 is a pseudogene. The CDR3 extends over 16 amino acids. The CDR3 DNA reads as TGTGCCAGCAGCAAAGAGTATAGGGACGGAGTGCCCAAGCAGTACTTC. Translated: CASSKEYRDGVPKQYF.

The chain has TRBV14 and TRBJ2-7, with D possibly TRBD2 on 7 matching bases. Germline assignment: CDR1 SGHDN and CDR2 FVKESK. V shed 3 bases and J shed 6 bases, with 21 bases lying between them. This CDR3 contains 16 residues. CDR3 nucleotides: TGTGCCAGCAGCCATCTAACTAGCGCCCTCAGGGGCGAGCAGTACTTC. Protein sequence: CASSHLTSALRGEQYF.

CDR3: CATSDYRGLQPQHF. Here the CDR3 DNA reads TGTGCCACCAGTGATTACAGGGGACTTCAGCCCCAGCATTTT. The V call is TRBV24-1, the J call TRBJ1-5; 7 nucleotides agree with TRBD1. V lost 2 bases and J lost 6; bases outside the gene matches: 3. The CDR3 has 14 residues. The germline V gene has CDR1 KGHDR and CDR2 SFDVKD.

The rearrangement uses TRBV28 and TRBJ2-5, with D possibly being TRBD1 or TRBD2 (5 bases each). The CDR3 length is 13 residues. V gave up 7 bases and J gave up 4 bases, with 13 bases separating them. Germline loops: CDR1 MDHEN, CDR2 SYDVKM. DNA of the CDR3: TGTGCCAGCACTCCCGGGACGTTAGAGACCCAGTACTTC. This translates into CASTPGTLETQYF.

A single count supports this clone. The chain links TRBV12-3 or TRBV12-4 to TRBJ2-7; D ambiguous. This CDR3 contains 11 residues. Trimming stripped 7 bases from V and 2 bases from J, with 6 bases between. DNA of the CDR3: TGTGCCAGCACCGCCGCCTACGAGCAGTACTTC. This sequence encodes CASTAAYEQYF.

The V call is TRBV7-9, the J call TRBJ2-2; 7 nucleotides align to TRBD1. V lost 3 bases and J lost 6; bases outside the gene matches: 1. CDR3 size: 13 residues. Germline-derived CDR1 and CDR2 are SEHNR and FQNEAQ (reference sequence). The CDR3, as DNA: TGTGCCAGCAGCTTGACAGGGTCCGGGGAGCTGTTTTTT. Translating gives CASSLTGSGELFF.

Remarks on this clone: Other DNA sequences in the same sample also yield this CDR3. V is TRBV9 and J is TRBJ2-7; TRBD2 agrees at 11 bases. The CDR3 consists of 15 residues. Germline loops: CDR1 SGDLS, CDR2 YYNGEE. V lost 0 bases, J lost 3 bases, and 2 bases stayed unmatched. The CDR3: CASSVGGLAVYEQYF. As DNA, the CDR3 is TGTGCCAGCAGCGTAGGGGGACTAGCGGTCTACGAGCAGTACTTC.

The CDR3 here is CASSLASYGYTF. In nucleotides, the CDR3 is TGTGCCAGCAGCTTAGCCAGCTATGGCTACACCTTC. This chain uses TRBV7-2 with TRBJ1-2; D remains ambiguous. The V gene lost 0 bases and the J gene lost 4 bases, with 3 bases spanning the gap. This CDR3 is built from 12 residues. Germline lookup yields CDR1 SGHTA and CDR2 FQGNSA.

The chain combines TRBV9 with TRBJ2-7, with 8 bases matching TRBD1. The CDR3 is made up of 14 amino acids. V lost 4 bases to trimming and J lost 6 bases; unmatched junction nucleotides: 9. The germline CDR1 and CDR2 sequences are SGDLS and YYNGEE. CDR3 sequence reads: CASSPRTGTGEQYF. The CDR3 DNA reads TGTGCCAGCAGCCCCAGGACAGGGACGGGCGAGCAGTACTTC.

The genes are TRBV9 and TRBJ1-2; D may be TRBD1 (5 bases). The V and J ends lost 8 bases and 8 bases respectively, with 16 bases between them. This CDR3 region has 12 residues. Germline lookup yields CDR1 SGDLS and CDR2 YYNGEE. CDR3 sequence reads: CASYTGVRGYTF. For the CDR3, the DNA is TGTGCCAGTTACACGGGGGTGAGGGGCTACACCTTC.

The chain recombines TRBV27 with TRBJ1-4; D is possibly TRBD1 (5 bases). The germline V and J ends were trimmed by 5 bases and 8 bases, with 18 bases remaining between them. Germline assignment: CDR1 MNHEY and CDR2 SMNVEV (reference sequence). This CDR3 region has 15 residues. As DNA, the CDR3 is TGTGCCAGCAGTCCCCCGGGCAGGGTGGGGGAAAAACTGTTTTTT. This codes for CASSPPGRVGEKLFF.

This chain connects TRBV18 to TRBJ2-5, with TRBD2 matching over 12 bases. Germline-derived CDR1 and CDR2 are KGHSH and LQKENI. Losses at the gene ends were 6 bases for V and 1 base for J; bases not matched to a gene: 3. CDR3 length: 15 residues. CDR3: CASSRTSGAQETQYF. CDR3 nucleotide sequence: TGTGCCAGCTCGCGGACTAGCGGGGCCCAAGAGACCCAGTACTTC.

V is TRBV29-1 and J is TRBJ1-3, with D unresolved. The CDR3 loop spans 15 amino acids. Germline V gene sequence: CDR1 SQVTM, CDR2 ANQGSEA. Trimming removed 8 bases at V and 4 bases at J, with 21 bases between. DNA of the CDR3: TGCAGCTTCCAGAAGGACCTTGGATTCGGAAACACCATATATTTT. Encoded protein: CSFQKDLGFGNTIYF.

In its sample, this clone was seen once. The chain carries TRBV12-3 or TRBV12-4 and TRBJ1-1; D uncertain. V was trimmed by 6 bases and J by 4 bases, leaving 12 bases between them. The CDR3 sequence is 13 residues long. The chain's CDR3 is CASRISSGTEAFF. CDR3 nucleotide sequence: TGTGCCAGCAGGATATCCTCGGGCACTGAAGCTTTCTTT.

V usage is TRBV13 and J usage is TRBJ2-1; D is perhaps TRBD2 (6 bases). Germline CDR1 reads PRHDT; CDR2 reads FYEKMQ (reference sequence). The CDR3 consists of 16 residues. Trimming removed 4 bases from V and 4 bases from J, with 17 bases in between. CDR3: CASSYVGSGRYNEQFF. The CDR3 nucleotides read TGTGCCAGCAGCTACGTCGGGAGCGGGCGGTACAATGAGCAGTTCTTC.

The chain recombines TRBV14 with TRBJ1-1; the D is unclear. The CDR3 extends over 16 amino acids. CDR1 SGHDN and CDR2 FVKESK come from the germline V gene. Trimming cost V 3 bases and J 0 bases, with 14 bases left between them. CDR3 sequence (DNA): TGTGCCAGCAGCCACCCGGATAACACCATGAACACTGAAGCTTTCTTT. As protein: CASSHPDNTMNTEAFF. Together with reference TRBV14 and TRBJ1-1, the CDR3 gives the full variable domain: EAGVTQFPSHSVIEKGQTVTLRCDPISGHDNLYWYRRVMGKEIKFLLHFVKESKQDESGMPNNRFLAERTGGTYSTLKVQPAELEDSGVYFCASSHPDNTMNTEAFFGQGTRLTVV.

V and J are TRBV4-3 and TRBJ2-3, with 9 bases that match TRBD2. CDR1 is LGHNA and CDR2 is YSLEER in the germline V gene. This CDR3 spans 16 amino acids. V shed 9 bases and J 6 bases; nucleotides not matched to a gene: 16. CDR3 DNA: TGCGCCAGTGTCGCCCGGAGTAGCGGGAGTTCTGATACGCAGTATTTT. Encoded protein: CASVARSSGSSDTQYF.

This clone has only a few counts. V usage is TRBV30 and J usage is TRBJ2-5; D could derive from TRBD1 or TRBD2 (5 bases each). Germline assignment: CDR1 GTSNPN and CDR2 SVGIG (reference sequence). With 0 bases removed from V and 0 bases from J, the gap between germline ends came to 14 bases. The CDR3 is 16 residues long. CDR3 protein: CAWSVPGARDQETQYF. The CDR3 DNA sequence: TGTGCCTGGAGTGTACCCGGGGCGCGGGACCAAGAGACCCAGTACTTC.

V gene TRBV12-3 or TRBV12-4 combines with J gene TRBJ2-4; the D gene is possibly TRBD1 (5 bases). The V end was cut by 8 bases, the J end by 6 bases, with 14 bases between. This CDR3 is built from 13 residues. CDR3 residues: CASHSGKGNIQYF. The CDR3 nucleotides are TGTGCCAGCCATTCAGGGAAGGGAAACATTCAGTACTTC.

This clone has only one observation. J is TRBJ1-3 and V is TRBV10-3; no reliable D call. Germline CDR1 reads ENHRY; CDR2 reads SYGVKD. Trimming removed 3 bases from V and 4 bases from J, with 13 bases in between. The CDR3 spans 15 residues. For the CDR3, the DNA is TGTGCCATCAGTGAACTGGTCAGCTCGGGAAACACCATATATTTT. Amino acids: CAISELVSSGNTIYF.

The J gene is TRBJ2-1, the V gene TRBV29-1; 9 nucleotides match TRBD1. With 5 bases clipped from V and 4 bases from J, the junction kept 15 bases outside the gene matches. This CDR3 comprises 17 residues. Germline CDR1 SQVTM, CDR2 ANQGSEA. The CDR3 DNA reads TGCAGCGTTTTCCTTCCCCCCGGGACAGGGCTGTACAATGAGCAGTTCTTC. Translation: CSVFLPPGTGLYNEQFF.

The chain combines TRBV30 with TRBJ2-1; D gene ambiguous. There are 11 residues in the CDR3. V lost 5 bases to trimming and J lost 9 bases, with 11 bases between them. Germline V gene sequence: CDR1 GTSNPN, CDR2 SVGIG (reference sequence). The CDR3 DNA reads as TGTGCCTGGTCGGGTGGCGGTGAGCAGTTCTTC. It codes for CAWSGGGEQFF.

The V and J genes are TRBV29-1 and TRBJ2-7; 8 bases fit TRBD2. The J segment lost 1 base and the V segment lost 3 bases, leaving 8 bases of the junction unmatched. The CDR3 totals 15 residues. CDR1 is SQVTM and CDR2 is ANQGSEA in the germline V gene. The CDR3 is CSVDDTSGLSYEQYF. The DNA of the CDR3 is TGCAGCGTTGACGACACTAGCGGACTATCCTACGAGCAGTACTTC.

The chain employs TRBV4-1 and TRBJ1-2, with D possibly TRBD1 on 6 matching bases. The CDR3 length is 16 residues. The V gene's germline CDR1 is MGHRA and CDR2 YSYEKL. The V end lost 3 bases, the J end lost 6 bases, and 20 bases lay between the germline ends. The CDR3 region is CASSHPLTGYGHGYTF. DNA for the CDR3: TGCGCCAGCAGCCACCCTTTAACAGGGTATGGGCATGGCTACACCTTC.

V usage is TRBV9 and J usage is TRBJ2-1; TRBD2 matches 11 bases. Germline-derived CDR1 and CDR2 are SGDLS and YYNGEE. CDR3 length: 18 amino acids. The V and J ends lost 2 bases and 2 bases, in that order; junction bases with no gene match: 9. CDR3 DNA sequence: TGTGCCAGCAGCGTGCACGTCCCGGGACTAGCGGCCTACAATGAGCAGTTCTTC. Translating gives CASSVHVPGLAAYNEQFF.

The chain couples TRBV7-8 to TRBJ2-3; D ambiguous. V lost 4 bases and J 4 bases, leaving 9 bases between the germline ends. The CDR3 consists of 13 residues. The germline CDR1 and CDR2 sequences are SGHVS and FQNEAQ. The CDR3 region is CASSSLRADTQYF. CDR3 nucleotide sequence: TGTGCCAGCAGCTCTCTCCGTGCAGATACGCAGTATTTT.

With regard to this clone: The junction does not match germline at one end; this may be a read error. The chain recombines TRBV5-1 with TRBJ2-1, with TRBD2 matching over 14 bases. The CDR3 has 13 residues. In germline, CDR1 is SGHRS, CDR2 YFSETQ. CDR3 amino acids: CASSLGLAGGQVF. As DNA, the CDR3 is TGCGCCAGCAGCTTGGGACTAGCGGGAGGGCAGGTCTTC.

The chain links TRBV19 to TRBJ1-2; D possibly corresponds to TRBD1 (5 bases). Trimming pared 6 bases from V and 2 bases from J, leaving 7 bases between. Germline V CDR1 and CDR2: LNHDA, SQIVND (reference sequence). The CDR3 is 12 amino acids. The CDR3 protein is CASRGDNYGYTF. The CDR3 DNA reads as TGTGCCAGTAGGGGGGACAACTATGGCTACACCTTC.

The rearrangement joins TRBV30 to TRBJ2-2; tentatively, D is TRBD1 (6 bases). The CDR3 consists of 14 residues. Germline CDR1 reads GTSNPN; CDR2 reads SVGIG (reference sequence). V was pared by 3 bases and J by 1 base, with 9 bases between. CDR3 coding DNA: TGTGCCTGGAGGCTGGGACAGAACACCGGGGAGCTGTTTTTT. This sequence encodes CAWRLGQNTGELFF.